The clone carrying this TCR beta chain was detected a few times. Its antigen is still unknown. The CDR3 spans 12 residues. Germline CDR1 reads MNHNY; CDR2 reads SVGAGI (reference sequence). Trimming took 5 bases from V and 7 from J, leaving 8 bases between them. This entry belongs to a study of beta chain features in type 1 diabetes. Study details: Patients did not differ from healthy donors in age, gender or cell yield. Sorted cell examination encompassed roughly 110,000,000 cells across all samples. Study outcomes and limitations: A closer apparent resemblance between naive, central memory and Treg TCRB repertoires was seen in patients than in healthy donors. Shorter TCRB CDR3s, moderately but significantly so, marked every one of the four CD4+ subsets in Type 1 diabetes patients.

Via the markers CD45RO/CCR7/CD25/CD127/CD95/CD27, stem cell-like memory, regulatory, central memory and naive CD4+ cells were sorted. As every portion of the isolated RNA was reverse transcribed, the sequencing read expressed TCRB transcripts. TCRdb's table, derived via immunoSEQ multiplex PCR, lists solely in-frame clones and lacks some. The data contain some 16,000 clones, around 77% of them singletons. The sample consisted of stem cell memory CD4+ T cells from blood. The V gene is TRBV6-6, the J gene TRBJ2-2, with TRBD1 as a possible D gene (6 bases). The origin of this receptor is a woman aged 18-29 years with type 1 diabetes. This CDR3 is CASSRDIGELFF. The CDR3 DNA follows: TGTGCCAGCAGTCGGGACATCGGGGAGCTGTTTTTT.